Listed below are T cell receptor beta chains from one sample, sequenced in a study of blood T cell repertoires in COVID-19. Some clones are missing from TCRdb's copy, which holds only in-frame ones; the method was immunoSEQ multiplex PCR. The profile shows approximately 120,000 clones, more than 70% of them singletons. The sample taken for sequencing was peripheral blood. All receptors derive from a woman of 80 years or more with acute or convalescent COVID-19. Both conserved end residues are part of each CDR3. D genes are given only for firm matches.

D	V	J	CDR3
TRBD2	TRBV5-1	TRBJ2-2	CASSLAPGGTGELFF
TRBD1	TRBV28	TRBJ1-5	CASGPQHPGQGTSNQPQHF
-	TRBV5-1	TRBJ1-2	CASSLADTYGYTF
-	TRBV15	TRBJ1-2	CATSRDGQAHGYTF
TRBD1	TRBV18	TRBJ2-7	CASSRTNPGTGNNEQYF
-	TRBV28	TRBJ1-5	CASRTGNDQPQHF
-	TRBV7-8	TRBJ1-5	CASSLGRGQPQHF
TRBD1	TRBV7-9	TRBJ1-1	CASSPDRGRTEAFF
-	TRBV11-2	TRBJ2-3	CASTPARQGTDTQYF
TRBD1	TRBV7-2	TRBJ1-2	CASSFTGTGDTGYTF
TRBD2	TRBV5-1	TRBJ2-5	CASSLKTSRETQYF
TRBD2	TRBV5-1	TRBJ2-1	CASSSSGSSYNEQFF
-	TRBV6-5	TRBJ1-2	CASRYRAGFDGYTF
-	TRBV6-6	TRBJ1-1	CASSLLNKWAFF
TRBD1	TRBV19	TRBJ1-2	CASSIIGTGQRYGYTF
-	TRBV15	TRBJ1-6	CATSRGAGGVDSPLHF
TRBD1	TRBV18	TRBJ1-1	CASSGQENTEAFF
-	TRBV6-1	TRBJ2-7	CASSESGSQQYF
TRBD1	TRBV19	TRBJ1-3	CASSTTGAGNTIYF
-	TRBV5-1	TRBJ1-3	CASSPRVYSGNTIYF
TRBD2	TRBV29-1	TRBJ2-1	CSVAPLAGGAGEQFF
-	TRBV6-5	TRBJ2-1	CASTSLGTHYNEQFF
TRBD1	TRBV6-1	TRBJ2-7	CASSERTGAPYEQYF
-	TRBV5-4	TRBJ1-2	CASSYPQGAYGYTF